A selection of T cell receptor beta chains follows, all from one sample in a study of shared clonotypes between healthy human individuals. Profiled with immunoSEQ multiplex PCR; TCRdb holds only in-frame clones, not every one. The sample has hundreds of thousands of clones, around 86% seen once. The sample consisted of memory CD8+ T cells sorted from blood. Receptors originate from a man between 18 and 29 years old in good health. The CDR3 runs from the conserved cysteine through the conserved F or W. A D gene is named only where the DNA matches it firmly. Rows give clone size only sometimes, using once, few, many, or a class for an expanded clone.

V: TRBV2; J: TRBJ2-7; size: .; D: .; CDR3: CASTLTGGDAYEQYF; DNA: TGTGCCAGCACCCTGACCGGCGGGGACGCCTACGAGCAGTACTTC
V: TRBV10-1; J: TRBJ2-7; size: .; D: .; CDR3: CASSEGREQYF; DNA: TGCGCCAGCAGTGAGGGTCGGGAGCAGTACTTC
V: TRBV19; J: TRBJ2-7; size: .; D: TRBD1; CDR3: CASSLSGTGIHEQYF; DNA: TGTGCCAGTAGTCTCTCCGGGACAGGGATCCACGAGCAGTACTTC
V: TRBV4-3; J: TRBJ1-1; size: few; D: .; CDR3: CASSQDGVVAEAFF; DNA: TGCGCCAGCAGCCAAGATGGGGTTGTCGCTGAAGCTTTCTTT
V: TRBV27; J: TRBJ1-2; size: .; D: TRBD1; CDR3: CASSLVVGDRATEGYTF; DNA: TGTGCCAGCAGTTTAGTCGTTGGGGACAGGGCGACTGAGGGCTACACCTTC
V: TRBV29-1; J: TRBJ1-1; size: .; D: TRBD1; CDR3: CSVPGTGDTEAFF; DNA: TGCAGCGTCCCCGGGACAGGGGACACTGAAGCTTTCTTT
V: TRBV27; J: TRBJ1-5; size: .; D: .; CDR3: CASSQGTSEIQPQHF; DNA: TGTGCCAGCAGTCAAGGGACATCGGAGATTCAGCCCCAGCATTTT
V: TRBV11-2; J: TRBJ1-1; size: .; D: .; CDR3: CASSLDLGTEAFF; DNA: TGTGCCAGCAGCTTAGATTTGGGGACTGAAGCTTTCTTT
V: TRBV11-2; J: TRBJ2-7; size: .; D: .; CDR3: CASSLVLADEQYF; DNA: TGTGCCAGCAGCTTAGTCCTGGCCGACGAGCAGTACTTC
V: TRBV29-1; J: TRBJ2-5; size: .; D: .; CDR3: CSVVGAGETQYF; DNA: TGCAGCGTTGTGGGGGCAGGGGAGACCCAGTACTTC
V: TRBV4-1; J: TRBJ1-2; size: .; D: .; CDR3: CASSLIQGRGDYGYTF; DNA: TGCGCCAGCAGCCTTATACAGGGAAGGGGGGACTATGGCTACACCTTC
V: TRBV6-5; J: TRBJ1-2; size: .; D: .; CDR3: CASSYSEANYGYTF; DNA: TGTGCCAGCAGTTACTCAGAGGCAAATTATGGCTACACCTTC
V: TRBV6-1; J: TRBJ1-2; size: many; D: .; CDR3: CASSEALGRDYGYTF; DNA: TGTGCCAGCAGTGAAGCGCTGGGCAGGGACTATGGCTACACCTTC
V: TRBV5-4; J: TRBJ2-2; size: .; D: .; CDR3: CASSITGNGTGELFF; DNA: TGTGCCAGCAGCATAACAGGGAATGGCACCGGGGAGCTGTTTTTT
V: TRBV4-3; J: TRBJ1-1; size: .; D: .; CDR3: CASSQDLEGVTFF; DNA: TGCGCCAGCAGCCAAGATCTTGAGGGGGTAACTTTCTTT
V: TRBV7-6; J: TRBJ1-4; size: .; D: TRBD1; CDR3: CATSPDRREKLFF; DNA: TGTGCCACCTCCCCGGACAGGCGTGAAAAACTGTTTTTT
V: TRBV7-3; J: TRBJ1-6; size: few; D: .; CDR3: CASSLVAQGNNSPLHF; DNA: TGTGCCAGCAGCTTAGTGGCCCAGGGAAATAATTCACCCCTCCACTTT
V: TRBV5-4; J: TRBJ2-1; size: .; D: .; CDR3: CASSLARQDNEQFF; DNA: TGTGCCAGCAGCTTGGCCAGGCAGGACAATGAGCAGTTCTTC
V: TRBV29-1; J: TRBJ1-2; size: .; D: .; CDR3: CSVEGEWGYGYTF; DNA: TGCAGCGTTGAAGGGGAATGGGGCTATGGCTACACCTTC
V: TRBV6-5; J: TRBJ2-5; size: .; D: .; CDR3: CASSSGIQGKETQYF; DNA: TGTGCCAGCAGTTCAGGCATTCAGGGGAAAGAGACCCAGTACTTC
V: TRBV5-6; J: TRBJ2-7; size: .; D: .; CDR3: CASSLGADEQYF; DNA: TGTGCCAGCAGCTTAGGGGCGGACGAGCAGTACTTC
V: TRBV19; J: TRBJ2-3; size: .; D: .; CDR3: CASSLRQPDTQYF; DNA: TGTGCCAGTAGTCTCCGACAGCCAGATACGCAGTATTTT
V: TRBV7-6; J: TRBJ2-7; size: .; D: .; CDR3: CASSLAGGTYEQYF; DNA: TGTGCCAGCAGCTTAGCCGGGGGCACCTACGAGCAGTACTTC
V: TRBV7-9; J: TRBJ1-1; size: .; D: .; CDR3: CASSLEPGLNTEAFF; DNA: TGTGCCAGCAGCTTAGAACCAGGGTTGAACACTGAAGCTTTCTTT
V: TRBV13; J: TRBJ2-3; size: once; D: .; CDR3: CASSPDNADTQYF; DNA: TGTGCCAGCAGCCCGGACAACGCAGATACGCAGTATTTT
V: TRBV6-5; J: TRBJ2-5; size: .; D: .; CDR3: CASSYGRLQETQYF; DNA: TGTGCCAGCAGTTATGGGCGGCTGCAAGAGACCCAGTACTTC
V: TRBV27; J: TRBJ2-7; size: .; D: TRBD1; CDR3: CASRDDRVTYEQYF; DNA: TGTGCCAGCAGAGATGACAGGGTCACCTACGAGCAGTACTTC